This T cell receptor beta chain was profiled in a study of T cells in narcolepsy. General study results and limits: HCRT-specific and TRIB2-specific autoreactive clonotypes appeared among same-patient CSF and blood CD4+ clonotypes. No autoreactive T cell clone sequences appeared in some memory CD4+ repertoires. Blood of same and different patients, but not healthy controls, reportedly held recurring autoreactive clonotypes.

On this clone: As yet, its antigen is unknown.

The assay was immunoSEQ multiplex PCR, and TCRdb's table has in-frame clones only and misses some. Of 20,000 to 30,000 clones listed, 81% are singletons. Looked up from germline, CDR1 is WSHSY and CDR2 is SAAADI. The CDR3 extends over 12 amino acids. V lost 3 bases and J lost 7, with 7 bases in between. The receptor was isolated from a human donor in good health. The chain employs TRBV10-2 and TRBJ1-5; D is ambiguous. Sequenced material: memory (CD45RA-) CD4+ T cells from blood. The CDR3 reads CASSEPPQPQHF. The CDR3 coding sequence is TGCGCCAGCAGTGAACCCCCGCAGCCCCAGCATTTT.